These 15 T cell receptor beta chains originate from one sample sequenced in a study of vaccination and CD4 T cells after COVID-19. These receptors' antigens are unknown. Treatment in this sample: roughly nine-day PBMC culture with coronavirus spike peptide pools or control peptides (ViraFEST assay). Cultured CD4+ T-cell DNA underwent Oncomine TCR Beta short-read sequencing. TCRdb re-called the PCR reads with MiXCR, one entry per CDR3 protein. Among about 20,000 distinct CDR3 sequences listed, more than 55% were seen once. Sequenced input: CD4+ T cells from blood, cultured in vitro. All receptors derive from a human donor who had recovered from COVID-19.

The rearrangement joins TRBV6-1 to TRBJ1-1, with TRBD1 identical over 7 bases. CDR3 length: 15 amino acids. CDR1 is MNHNS and CDR2 is SASEGT in the germline V gene. V shed 5 bases and J 4 bases; nucleotides not matched to a gene: 10. CDR3 sequence (DNA): TGTGCCAGCAGTCTACAGGGGTTTGGTGGCACTGAAGCTTTCTTT. Encoded protein: CASSLQGFGGTEAFF.

This clonotype was picked up a small number of times. The V and J genes are TRBV7-9 and TRBJ2-2, with D hard to call. Trimming cost V 5 bases and J 2 bases, with 12 bases left between them. This CDR3 has 15 amino acids. Germline assignment: CDR1 SEHNR and CDR2 FQNEAQ (reference sequence). The CDR3 is CASSHDRYNTGELFF. The CDR3 nucleotides are TGTGCCAGCAGCCACGACCGCTACAACACCGGGGAGCTGTTTTTT.

In its sample, this clonotype was seen a few times. The CDR3 protein is CASRDGLTPNTEAFF. DNA for the CDR3: TGTGCCAGCAGGGACGGGTTGACGCCGAACACTGAAGCTTTCTTT. The chain joins TRBV6-2 or TRBV6-3 to TRBJ1-1; no firm D call. V lost 6 bases, J lost 1 base, and 15 bases lay in between. The CDR3 runs to 15 residues. Per germline, CDR1 MNHEY and CDR2 SVGEGT.

This clonotype was picked up one time. The chain carries TRBV12-3 or TRBV12-4 and TRBJ2-7; D gene unclear. This CDR3 comprises 12 residues. V was cut by 7 bases and J by 0 bases, with 7 bases left in between. CDR3: CASTVSSYEQYF. CDR3 coding DNA: TGTGCCAGCACGGTGAGCTCCTACGAGCAGTACTTC.

This clonotype showed up just once. CDR3 bases: TGTGCCAGCAGCTCTCCTTCTACCTTAACGCAGTATTTT. This gives the protein CASSSPSTLTQYF. The V call is TRBV7-2, the J call TRBJ2-3; D unresolved. This CDR3 is 13 amino acids long. Trimming left V 4 bases short and J 9 bases short, with 14 bases between. Germline V gene lookup returns CDR1 SGHTA and CDR2 FQGNSA.

The chain's CDR3 is CASAPLRGFTYNEQFF. CDR3 nucleotides: TGTGCCAGTGCCCCCCTACGGGGCTTCACCTACAATGAGCAGTTCTTC. The gene calls are TRBV6-2 or TRBV6-3 and TRBJ2-1; tentatively, D is TRBD1 or TRBD2 (5 bases each). Between the trimmed V and J ends, which lost 9 bases and 2 bases, there was a span of 20 bases. Germline V gene data show CDR1 as MNHEY and CDR2 as SVGEGT. CDR3 length: 16 amino acids.

This clonotype has more than one count but fewer than ten. This chain connects TRBV11-3 to TRBJ2-7; TRBD1 agrees at 7 bases. The germline V gene has CDR1 SGHNT and CDR2 YENEEA. The CDR3 spans 15 residues. The J segment lost 2 bases and the V segment lost 3 bases, leaving 7 bases of the junction unmatched. In DNA, the CDR3 is TGTGCCAGCAGCTTCGAGACAGGGCCCACCTACGAGCAGTACTTC. Its translation: CASSFETGPTYEQYF.

V and J are TRBV6-2 or TRBV6-3 and TRBJ1-1; D call uncertain. Trimming shortened V by 2 bases and J by 1 base, and 11 bases separated the two germline ends. The CDR3 has 15 amino acids. Per germline, CDR1 MNHEY and CDR2 SVGEGT. The CDR3 DNA reads as TGTGCCAGCAGTTACATTGGAGACTGGAACACTGAAGCTTTCTTT. Encoded protein: CASSYIGDWNTEAFF.

The chain is built from TRBV2 and TRBJ1-1, with D unresolved. The ends were cut back, 6 bases at V and 2 bases at J, with 16 bases in the middle. Germline V lookup: CDR1 SNHLY, CDR2 FYNNEI. This CDR3 has 15 residues. The CDR3 here is CASRSEGLANTEAFF. The CDR3 bases are TGTGCCAGCAGGTCCGAGGGCCTGGCAAACACTGAAGCTTTCTTT.

This chain joins TRBV6-2 or TRBV6-3 and TRBJ1-2, with TRBD1 matching over 8 bases. CDR3 length: 12 amino acids. CDR1 MNHEY and CDR2 SVGEGT come from the germline V gene. V lost 5 bases to trimming and J lost 4 bases; unmatched junction nucleotides: 0. CDR3 amino acids: CASSDRGYGYTF. DNA of the CDR3: TGTGCCAGCAGTGACAGGGGCTATGGCTACACCTTC.

This clonotype has just a few counts. The V gene is TRBV24-1, the J gene TRBJ2-1; TRBD2 aligns across 8 bases. Germline V gene sequence: CDR1 KGHDR, CDR2 SFDVKD. J was trimmed by 0 bases and V by 3 bases; bases with no gene match: 6. The CDR3 runs 17 residues. In nucleotides, the CDR3 is TGTGCCACCAGTGATGCCCGGGGGGGTGGCTCCTACAATGAGCAGTTCTTC. Translated, it gives CATSDARGGGSYNEQFF.

The chain employs TRBV27 and TRBJ2-7; 7 bases align to TRBD2. This CDR3 has 14 residues. CDR1 is MNHEY, CDR2 SMNVEV, per germline (reference sequence). Losses at the gene ends were 11 bases for V and 6 bases for J; bases not matched to a gene: 16. The CDR3 sequence is CAAPLAGDMGEQYF. The CDR3 DNA reads TGTGCCGCCCCCCTGGCGGGGGATATGGGCGAGCAGTACTTC.

The rearrangement links TRBV28 to TRBJ1-5; TRBD1 agrees at 7 bases. The CDR3 has 15 residues. The V segment lost 2 bases and the J segment 0 bases; nucleotides outside the gene matches: 1. Germline loops: CDR1 MDHEN, CDR2 SYDVKM. This CDR3 reads CASSLGQVSNQPQHF. The CDR3 coding sequence is TGTGCCAGCAGTTTAGGACAGGTTAGCAATCAGCCCCAGCATTTT.

This rearrangement joins TRBV7-2 to TRBJ2-3, with 9 bases lining up with TRBD2. Germline V gives CDR1 SGHTA, CDR2 FQGNSA. The CDR3 totals 16 residues. Germline trimming cut 5 bases from V and 3 bases from J; bases unmatched to any gene: 9. CDR3 loop: CASSPVAGVETDTQYF. CDR3 coding DNA: TGTGCCAGCAGCCCCGTAGCGGGAGTAGAGACAGATACGCAGTATTTT.

The chain uses TRBV7-2 and TRBJ2-1; 8 positions agree with TRBD2. Trimming took 0 bases from V and 5 from J; bases not matched to a gene: 3. Germline V gene data show CDR1 as SGHTA and CDR2 as FQGNSA. This CDR3 comprises 15 residues. The CDR3 DNA reads TGTGCCAGCAGCTTAGCGAGCGGGAGACACAATGAGCAGTTCTTC. This sequence encodes CASSLASGRHNEQFF.